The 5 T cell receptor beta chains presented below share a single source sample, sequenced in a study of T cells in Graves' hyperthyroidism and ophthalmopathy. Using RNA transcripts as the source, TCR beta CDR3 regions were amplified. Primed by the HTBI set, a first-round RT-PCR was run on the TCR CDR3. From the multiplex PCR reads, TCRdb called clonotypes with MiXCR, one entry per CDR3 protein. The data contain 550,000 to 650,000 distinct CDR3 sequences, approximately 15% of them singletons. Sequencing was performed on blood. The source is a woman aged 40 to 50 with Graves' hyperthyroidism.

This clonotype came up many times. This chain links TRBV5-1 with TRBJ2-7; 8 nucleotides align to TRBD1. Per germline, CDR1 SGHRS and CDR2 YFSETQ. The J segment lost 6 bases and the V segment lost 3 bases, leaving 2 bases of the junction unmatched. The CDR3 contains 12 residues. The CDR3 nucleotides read TGCGCCAGCAGCTACACAGGGGGCGAGCAGTACTTC. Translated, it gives CASSYTGGEQYF.

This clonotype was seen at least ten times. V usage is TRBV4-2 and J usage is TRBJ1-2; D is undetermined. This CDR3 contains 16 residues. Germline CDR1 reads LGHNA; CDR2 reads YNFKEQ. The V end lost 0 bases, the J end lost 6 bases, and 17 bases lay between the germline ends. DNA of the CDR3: TGTGCCAGCAGCCAAGAAGCGTCTCGGGGAACGAATGGCTACACCTTC. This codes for CASSQEASRGTNGYTF.

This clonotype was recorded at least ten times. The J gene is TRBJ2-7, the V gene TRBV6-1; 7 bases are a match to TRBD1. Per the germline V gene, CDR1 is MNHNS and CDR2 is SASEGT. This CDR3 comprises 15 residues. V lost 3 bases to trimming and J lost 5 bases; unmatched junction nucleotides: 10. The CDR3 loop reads CASSDIDREDDEQYF. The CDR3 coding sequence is TGTGCCAGCAGTGACATTGACAGGGAAGACGACGAGCAGTACTTC.

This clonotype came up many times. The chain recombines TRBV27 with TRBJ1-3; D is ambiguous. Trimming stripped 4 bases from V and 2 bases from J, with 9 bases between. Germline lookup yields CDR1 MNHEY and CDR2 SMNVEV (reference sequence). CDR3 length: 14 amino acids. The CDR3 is CASSSGSAGNTIYF. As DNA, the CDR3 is TGTGCCAGCAGTTCTGGATCAGCTGGAAACACCATATATTTT.

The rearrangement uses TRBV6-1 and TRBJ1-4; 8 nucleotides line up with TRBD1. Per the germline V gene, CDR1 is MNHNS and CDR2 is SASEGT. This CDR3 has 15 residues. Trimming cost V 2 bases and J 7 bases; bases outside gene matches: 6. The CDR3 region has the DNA TGTGCCAGCAGTGAACGGCCAGGGGGCGGTGAAAAACTGTTTTTT. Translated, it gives CASSERPGGGEKLFF.